This entry lists 14 T cell receptor beta chains sequenced from one sample in a study of fetal regulatory T cell absence and autoimmunity (dated by TCRdb to 2017 to 2019). Library preparation employed the immunoSEQ multiplex PCR assay. Not all clones reach the TCRdb copy of this immuneACCESS table, which keeps in-frame sequences only. Checked studies attribute under half of the gap to unresolved V genes and leave the rest unexplained. The sample table holds around 100,000 clones, of which approximately 75% were seen once. The ten top clones hold 1.5% to 2% of the sample. Material: pancreas tissue. All receptors derive from a male donor with IPEX syndrome.

This chain connects TRBV5-4 to TRBJ2-1, with D maybe TRBD2 (6 bases). CDR1 is SGHNT, CDR2 YYREEE, per germline (reference sequence). V was clipped by 2 bases and J by 5 bases, with 11 bases between them. CDR3 length equals 14 residues. This chain's CDR3 is CASSFQEGNNEQFF. The CDR3 bases are TGTGCCAGCAGCTTCCAGGAGGGGAACAATGAGCAGTTCTTC.

V gene TRBV27 combines with J gene TRBJ1-5; TRBD1 is a possible D gene (6 bases). The CDR3 contains 14 residues. V lost 2 bases, J lost 5 bases, and 10 bases lay in between. The germline CDR1 and CDR2 sequences are MNHEY and SMNVEV (reference sequence). CDR3 nucleotide sequence: TGTGCCAGCAGTTTAGGGGGCAGCGATCAGCCCCAGCATTTT. It translates to CASSLGGSDQPQHF.

The chain couples TRBV29-1 to TRBJ2-7; no clear D. V shed 4 bases and J shed 4 bases, with 8 bases lying between them. The CDR3 contains 11 residues. Per germline, CDR1 SQVTM and CDR2 ANQGSEA. The CDR3 sequence: CSVVKGYEQYF. DNA for the CDR3: TGCAGCGTTGTTAAAGGGTACGAGCAGTACTTC.

The rearrangement uses TRBV11-2 and TRBJ2-7; 11 bases align to TRBD2. CDR3 length: 16 amino acids. CDR1 SGHAT and CDR2 FQNNGV come from the germline V gene. V dropped 3 bases and J dropped 1; count of bases not matched to a gene: 5. In DNA form, the CDR3 reads TGTGCCAGCAGCTTCTCCGGGACTAGCGGTTCCTACGAGCAGTACTTC. Its translation is CASSFSGTSGSYEQYF.

This rearrangement joins TRBV27 to TRBJ2-7; 7 bases match TRBD2. The CDR3 totals 12 residues. The germline CDR1 and CDR2 sequences are MNHEY and SMNVEV (reference sequence). Trimming took 6 bases from V and 4 from J; bases not matched to a gene: 3. DNA of the CDR3: TGTGCCAGCAGCACGGGGGGATACGAGCAGTACTTC. This gives the protein CASSTGGYEQYF.

The chain couples TRBV4-2 to TRBJ2-6; D might be TRBD1 (6 bases). The CDR3 runs to 14 residues. Germline assignment: CDR1 LGHNA and CDR2 YNFKEQ. V was pared by 3 bases and J by 12 bases, with 15 bases between. The CDR3 spells CASSHRGHRGVLTF. The CDR3 DNA sequence: TGTGCCAGCAGCCACCGGGGACACCGCGGCGTCCTGACTTTC.

The chain is built from TRBV5-1 and TRBJ2-7; 7 bases align to TRBD1. CDR1 and CDR2 (germline): SGHRS, YFSETQ. The CDR3 has 13 amino acids. The trim removed 3 bases at V and 2 bases at J, leaving 2 bases unmatched. CDR3 nucleotides: TGCGCCAGCAGCTCCGACAGGGCCTACGAGCAGTACTTC. This encodes CASSSDRAYEQYF. The variable domain in full, with the rest retrieved from reference TRBV5-1 and TRBJ2-7, is KAGVTQTPRYLIKTRGQQVTLSCSPISGHRSVSWYQQTPGQGLQFLFEYFSETQRNKGNFPGRFSGRQFSNSRSEMNVSTLELGDSALYLCASSSDRAYEQYFGPGTRLTVT.

J is TRBJ2-2 and V is TRBV7-9; D possibly uses TRBD1 or TRBD2 (6 bases each). The CDR3 length is 15 residues. Germline V gene lookup returns CDR1 SEHNR and CDR2 FQNEAQ (reference sequence). Trimming stripped 4 bases from V and 0 bases from J, with 9 bases between. Here the CDR3 DNA reads TGTGCCAGCAGCTCGGAGGGGGCGAACACCGGGGAGCTGTTTTTT. Its protein is CASSSEGANTGELFF.

This clone was detected a few times. V and J are TRBV5-4 and TRBJ2-7; weak D call: TRBD2 (6 bases). Between the trimmed V and J ends, which lost 4 bases and 3 bases, there was a span of 14 bases. The CDR3 has 14 amino acids. Germline CDR1 reads SGHNT; CDR2 reads YYREEE (reference sequence). The CDR3: CASSVAAEGYEQYF. The CDR3 DNA reads TGTGCCAGCAGCGTCGCCGCGGAGGGCTACGAGCAGTACTTC.

This chain links TRBV7-8 with TRBJ2-7; the D is unclear. The CDR3 contains 14 residues. Trimming left V 8 bases short and J 2 bases short, with 16 bases between. Germline assignment: CDR1 SGHVS and CDR2 FQNEAQ. The CDR3 DNA sequence: TGTGCCAGCCGAGCCCCTCAACAGCCCTACGAGCAGTACTTC. Residues: CASRAPQQPYEQYF.

The CDR3 loop is CASSAGLAGVITKNIQYF. In DNA form, the CDR3 reads TGTGCCAGCAGCGCTGGACTAGCGGGAGTGATAACCAAAAACATTCAGTACTTC. The chain is built from TRBV7-9 and TRBJ2-4; 13 bases are shared with TRBD2. The germline V gene has CDR1 SEHNR and CDR2 FQNEAQ (reference sequence). The CDR3 contains 18 residues. After removal of 5 bases from V and 2 bases from J, the junction contained 9 bases not matched to a gene.

The chain carries TRBV5-4 and TRBJ1-3; 7 nucleotides line up with TRBD1. V dropped 2 bases and J dropped 3; count of bases not matched to a gene: 5. Looked up from germline, CDR1 is SGHNT and CDR2 is YYREEE (reference sequence). The CDR3 spans 15 residues. CDR3 sequence (DNA): TGTGCCAGCAGCTTAAAGGGGGCGCATGGAAACACCATATATTTT. Protein product: CASSLKGAHGNTIYF.

V usage is TRBV9 and J usage is TRBJ2-6, with D perhaps matching TRBD1 (6 bases). V was pared by 0 bases and J by 1 base, with 14 bases between. Germline loops: CDR1 SGDLS, CDR2 YYNGEE. This CDR3 has 18 amino acids. The DNA for the CDR3 is TGTGCCAGCAGCGTAGCTATAGGCAGGGGATCTGGGGCCAACGTCCTGACTTTC. Translated: CASSVAIGRGSGANVLTF.

The genes are TRBV7-2 and TRBJ2-2; 7 positions agree with TRBD2. The V gene end was trimmed by 4 bases and the J gene end by 6 bases; junction bases not matched to a gene: 14. CDR1 is SGHTA and CDR2 is FQGNSA in the germline V gene. CDR3 length: 17 residues. The CDR3 DNA is TGTGCCAGCAGCTCGGCCGGGGGGATTAGGAGGGCCGGGGAGCTGTTTTTT. It codes for CASSSAGGIRRAGELFF. Complete variable domain (other parts from reference TRBV7-2 and TRBJ2-2): GAGVSQSPSNKVTEKGKDVELRCDPISGHTALYWYRQSLGQGLEFLIYFQGNSAPDKSGLPSDRFSAERTGGSVSTLTIQRTQQEDSAVYLCASSSAGGIRRAGELFFGEGSRLTVL.